These 24 T cell receptor beta chains share one sample of origin, sequenced in a study of blood T cell repertoires in COVID-19. Generated by immunoSEQ multiplex PCR, the TCRdb table keeps only in-frame clones and is missing some. The sample lists 200,000 to 250,000 clones, roughly 90% occurring once. Sequencing used PBMCs or T cells enriched from blood (not recorded which). These receptors were collected from a man between 18 and 29 years old with acute COVID-19.

The table lists this clone with a count of one. This rearrangement joins TRBV7-8 to TRBJ2-7; 8 bases agree with TRBD2. The germline CDR1 and CDR2 sequences are SGHVS and FQNEAQ. The trim removed 0 bases at V and 2 bases at J, leaving 18 bases unmatched. This CDR3 comprises 20 residues. CDR3 protein: CASSLARSVLVKRGTYEQYF. The CDR3 bases are TGTGCCAGCAGCTTAGCACGGTCAGTGCTCGTGAAGCGGGGGACCTACGAGCAGTACTTC.

This chain links TRBV12-2 with TRBJ1-5. TRBV12-2 corresponds to a pseudogene. The CDR3 has 13 residues. CDR3 region: CARRSNLRQPQHF. The CDR3 nucleotides read TGTGCAAGGCGTAGTAACCTGCGTCAGCCCCAGCATTTT.

Of note for this clone: The junction does not match germline at one end; this may be a read error. Other DNA sequences within the sample encode an identical CDR3. J is TRBJ1-5 and V is TRBV12-3 or TRBV12-4, with 8 bases identical to TRBD1. This CDR3 region has 13 residues. Written as DNA, the CDR3 is TGTGCCAGCAGCGCAGGGGGCAATCAGCCCCAACATTTT. This translates into CASSAGGNQPQHF.

The chain employs TRBV19 and TRBJ1-6; 7 bases are shared with TRBD1. The CDR3 runs to 15 residues. V lost 5 bases and J lost 6; bases outside the gene matches: 7. Germline-derived CDR1 and CDR2 are LNHDA and SQIVND (reference sequence). DNA for the CDR3: TGTGCCAGTAGTGCCCGGGACAGCCTTAATTCACCCCTCCACTTT. Residues: CASSARDSLNSPLHF.

The chain uses TRBV24-1 and TRBJ2-1, with TRBD2 identical over 9 bases. Germline V gives CDR1 KGHDR, CDR2 SFDVKD. Trimming at V came to 5 bases and at J to 4 bases, leaving 8 bases not matched to a gene. This CDR3 comprises 16 residues. CDR3: CATSGRGRAGYNEQFF. CDR3 in DNA: TGTGCCACCAGTGGCCGCGGGAGGGCCGGATACAATGAGCAGTTCTTC.

CDR3 region: CASSFSPLQGKGTMNTEAFF. The DNA of the CDR3 is TGTGCCAGCAGTTTTTCCCCACTACAGGGAAAGGGGACTATGAACACTGAAGCTTTCTTT. The J gene is TRBJ1-1, the V gene TRBV28; the D gene is possibly TRBD1 (6 bases). The CDR3 runs to 20 residues. The V end was cut by 3 bases, the J end by 0 bases, with 26 bases between. Germline V CDR1 and CDR2: MDHEN, SYDVKM.

The chain combines TRBV19 with TRBJ1-1; D uncertain. In germline, CDR1 is LNHDA, CDR2 SQIVND (reference sequence). This CDR3 is built from 15 residues. Trimming took off 4 bases at V and 1 base at J, with 13 bases between the two ends. The DNA of the CDR3 is TGTGCCAGTAGTACTTACAAAACAGAGAACACTGAAGCTTTCTTT. It translates to CASSTYKTENTEAFF. Using reference TRBV19 and TRBJ1-1 for the parts outside the CDR3, the full variable domain is DGGITQSPKYLFRKEGQNVTLSCEQNLNHDAMYWYRQDPGQGLRLIYYSQIVNDFQKGDIAEGYSVSREKKESFPLTVTSAQKNPTAFYLCASSTYKTENTEAFFGQGTRLTVV.

The chain carries TRBV4-2 and TRBJ2-2, with 7 bases matching TRBD2. The CDR3 has 18 residues. Germline-derived CDR1 and CDR2 are LGHNA and YNFKEQ. J gave up 0 bases and V 4 bases, and 11 bases lay outside the gene matches. CDR3 residues: CASSPRASGPTNTGELFF. The CDR3 DNA is TGTGCCAGCAGCCCCCGCGCTAGCGGACCTACGAACACCGGGGAGCTGTTTTTT.

The chain links TRBV2 to TRBJ1-2, with D uncertain. This CDR3 has 13 residues. CDR1 SNHLY and CDR2 FYNNEI come from the germline V gene. V was shortened by 0 bases and J by 5 bases, with 7 bases between the two germline ends. CDR3 region: CASSEAKEYGYTF. The CDR3, as DNA: TGTGCCAGCAGTGAAGCGAAGGAGTATGGCTACACCTTC.

The chain combines TRBV28 with TRBJ1-1; 9 nucleotides line up with TRBD1. After removal of 8 bases from V and 0 bases from J, the junction contained 22 bases not matched to a gene. The CDR3 is made up of 20 amino acids. Looked up from germline, CDR1 is MDHEN and CDR2 is SYDVKM. The CDR3 DNA reads as TGTGCCAGCGGAACAAACTCCTTCCCCGGACAGGGGACAATGAACACTGAAGCTTTCTTT. Its protein is CASGTNSFPGQGTMNTEAFF.

The CDR3 spells CASSYKAPRGYGYTF. The CDR3 region has the DNA TGTGCCAGCAGTTACAAGGCACCTCGGGGCTATGGCTACACCTTC. V gene TRBV6-2 or TRBV6-3 combines with J gene TRBJ1-2; D is ambiguous. V gave up 2 bases and J gave up 4 bases, with 14 bases separating them. The CDR3 contains 15 residues. Germline-derived CDR1 and CDR2 are MNHEY and SVGEGT.

The chain carries TRBV15 and TRBJ2-7; D possibly corresponds to TRBD2 (6 bases). The CDR3 has 14 amino acids. V shed 5 bases and J shed 2 bases, with 13 bases lying between them. CDR1 and CDR2 from the germline V gene are LNHNV and YYDKDF (reference sequence). Here the CDR3 reads CATSDKTGAYEQYF. For the CDR3, the DNA is TGTGCCACCAGCGACAAAACGGGGGCCTACGAGCAGTACTTC.

The chain has TRBV6-1 and TRBJ1-4, with a weak D call TRBD1 (6 bases). Germline CDR1 MNHNS, CDR2 SASEGT. The length of the CDR3 is 14 residues. V shed 1 base and J shed 8 bases, with 11 bases lying between them. CDR3 protein: CASSEGQGYEKLFF. In nucleotides, the CDR3 is TGTGCCAGCAGTGAAGGGCAGGGGTACGAAAAACTGTTTTTT.

The genes are TRBV28 and TRBJ1-6, with 9 nucleotides matching TRBD1. Germline V lookup: CDR1 MDHEN, CDR2 SYDVKM. CDR3 length: 14 amino acids. The V segment lost 6 bases and the J segment 9 bases; nucleotides outside the gene matches: 6. The CDR3 DNA follows: TGTGCCAGCAGCCCCGGGACAGGGTTTTCACCCCTCCACTTT. Protein sequence: CASSPGTGFSPLHF.

The chain combines TRBV19 with TRBJ1-1, with D tentatively TRBD1 (5 bases). The CDR3 is 13 residues long. The V gene's germline CDR1 is LNHDA and CDR2 SQIVND (reference sequence). Trimming shortened V by 5 bases and J by 5 bases, and 12 bases separated the two germline ends. CDR3 bases: TGTGCCAGTAGTGTCCAGGGAGGTACTGAAGCTTTCTTT. Its translation: CASSVQGGTEAFF.

This chain joins TRBV7-9 and TRBJ2-7, with 11 bases lining up with TRBD1. Trimming at V came to 5 bases and at J to 2 bases, leaving 17 bases not matched to a gene. Germline V gene sequence: CDR1 SEHNR, CDR2 FQNEAQ (reference sequence). The CDR3 has 19 residues. The CDR3 loop is CASSPLGQGARKPTYEQYF. CDR3 nucleotides: TGTGCCAGCAGCCCGTTAGGACAGGGGGCCCGAAAACCCACCTACGAGCAGTACTTC.

The chain carries TRBV5-1 and TRBJ1-2; 8 bases map to TRBD1. Germline V CDR1 and CDR2: SGHRS, YFSETQ. The V gene end was trimmed by 0 bases and the J gene end by 8 bases; junction bases not matched to a gene: 6. The CDR3 has 14 residues. For the CDR3, the DNA is TGCGCCAGCAGCTTGGCGGGACAGGAGGAGGGCTACACCTTC. Encoded protein: CASSLAGQEEGYTF.

This clone was recorded only once. This chain joins TRBV6-5 and TRBJ2-7; 9 nucleotides match TRBD2. The germline V gene encodes CDR1 MNHEY and CDR2 SVGAGI. The CDR3 is 15 residues long. The V gene end was trimmed by 7 bases and the J gene end by 5 bases; junction bases not matched to a gene: 12. For the CDR3, the DNA is TGTGCCAGCACCCCGAGTAGCGGGAGTCGGAACGAGCAGTACTTC. As protein: CASTPSSGSRNEQYF.

CDR3 sequence (DNA): TGCAGCGTTGATTCTGGGGCCGGGGGGGAGCAGTACTTC. Encoded protein: CSVDSGAGGEQYF. The rearrangement links TRBV29-1 to TRBJ2-7; 7 nucleotides agree with TRBD2. The CDR3 sequence is 13 residues long. Per germline, CDR1 SQVTM and CDR2 ANQGSEA. The J segment lost 7 bases and the V segment lost 3 bases, leaving 9 bases of the junction unmatched.

This chain links TRBV27 with TRBJ1-5; unclear D gene. The V end was cut by 4 bases, the J end by 10 bases, with 8 bases between. This CDR3 is built from 11 residues. In germline, CDR1 is MNHEY, CDR2 SMNVEV (reference sequence). The CDR3 loop is CASSSGGPQHF. The DNA for the CDR3 is TGTGCCAGCAGTTCAGGAGGACCCCAGCATTTT.

This chain joins TRBV19 and TRBJ1-1; possible D gene TRBD1, 5 bases. V was pared by 5 bases and J by 4 bases, with 11 bases between. Germline V lookup: CDR1 LNHDA, CDR2 SQIVND (reference sequence). This CDR3 spans 13 amino acids. CDR3 amino acids: CASSLGLGTEAFF. The CDR3 DNA is TGTGCCAGTAGTCTGGGGCTGGGCACTGAAGCTTTCTTT.

The chain links TRBV30 to TRBJ1-1; a weak D match, TRBD1 (5 bases). The V end lost 3 bases, the J end lost 2 bases, and 16 bases lay between the germline ends. CDR1 and CDR2 from the germline V gene are GTSNPN and SVGIG (reference sequence). The CDR3 extends over 15 amino acids. The CDR3 nucleotides are TGTGCCTGGAGCCGCCTTGGGGCATCAAACACTGAAGCTTTCTTT. It codes for CAWSRLGASNTEAFF.

The J gene is TRBJ2-4, the V gene TRBV19, with 7 bases lining up with TRBD2. CDR3 length: 15 residues. Trimming cost V 5 bases and J 1 base; bases outside gene matches: 5. CDR1 is LNHDA and CDR2 is SQIVND in the germline V gene (reference sequence). CDR3 coding DNA: TGTGCCAGTAGTCCTACTAGCGCGGCCAAAAACATTCAGTACTTC. This translates into CASSPTSAAKNIQYF.

J is TRBJ2-4 and V is TRBV28; 7 bases are shared with TRBD1. The CDR3 has 13 residues. CDR1 is MDHEN, CDR2 SYDVKM, per germline. V gave up 10 bases and J gave up 2 bases; unmatched junction bases: 5. The CDR3 coding sequence is TGTGCCACAAGACAGGGTACCAAAAACATTCAGTACTTC. Translation: CATRQGTKNIQYF.